The 29 T cell receptor beta chains listed next were all sequenced from one sample in a study of blood T cell repertoires in COVID-19. The protocol was immunoSEQ multiplex PCR, while the TCRdb copy is restricted to in-frame clones and leaves out a portion. The data show approximately 90,000 clones, over 75% seen once. Sequencing was performed on peripheral blood. The receptors here all came from a human donor with acute or convalescent COVID-19. The donor label of this sample is uncertain.

The chain couples TRBV28 to TRBJ2-4; 8 bases align to TRBD1. The J segment lost 6 bases and the V segment lost 5 bases, leaving 9 bases of the junction unmatched. The germline V gene encodes CDR1 MDHEN and CDR2 SYDVKM. The CDR3 extends over 15 amino acids. The CDR3 loop reads CASSQRTGHRNIQYF. In DNA form, the CDR3 reads TGTGCCAGCAGTCAAAGGACAGGGCATAGAAACATTCAGTACTTC.

In its sample, this clone was seen once. The J gene is TRBJ1-1, the V gene TRBV11-2, with D possibly matching TRBD1 (6 bases). Germline CDR1 and CDR2: SGHAT and FQNNGV. This CDR3 spans 13 amino acids. V lost 4 bases to trimming and J lost 7 bases, with 13 bases between them. In nucleotides, the CDR3 is TGTGCCAGCAGCTCTCAGGGGCAAAGTGAAGCTTTCTTT. This codes for CASSSQGQSEAFF.

V is TRBV11-3 and J is TRBJ2-5; D possibly corresponds to TRBD1 (6 bases). Germline loops: CDR1 SGHNT, CDR2 YENEEA. This CDR3 spans 14 amino acids. V dropped 5 bases and J dropped 4 bases, with 14 bases sitting between them. CDR3 in DNA: TGTGCCAGCAGCCCGATCAGGGGAGCAGAGACCCAGTACTTC. It is translated as CASSPIRGAETQYF.

A single count supports this clone. This chain links TRBV5-1 with TRBJ2-3, with 11 bases lining up with TRBD1. Germline loops: CDR1 SGHRS, CDR2 YFSETQ. J gave up 4 bases and V 4 bases, and 2 bases lay outside the gene matches. The CDR3 extends over 14 amino acids. The CDR3 DNA reads as TGCGCCAGCAGCACGGGACAGGGGGCAGATACGCAGTATTTT. Protein product: CASSTGQGADTQYF.

The rearrangement links TRBV15 to TRBJ1-6, with no clear D. The CDR3 covers 13 residues. CDR1 is LNHNV and CDR2 is YYDKDF in the germline V gene (reference sequence). V was shortened by 1 base and J by 6 bases, with 4 bases between the two germline ends. CDR3 DNA sequence: TGTGCCACCAGCAGAGCCAGTAATTCACCCCTCCACTTT. Encoded protein: CATSRASNSPLHF.

The chain combines TRBV28 with TRBJ2-3, with TRBD1 identical over 9 bases. The ends lost 7 bases at V and 5 bases at J; junction bases unmatched: 13. The length of the CDR3 is 16 residues. Germline CDR1 reads MDHEN; CDR2 reads SYDVKM. The CDR3 is CASIGVGTGSRDTQYF. The CDR3 bases are TGTGCCAGCATCGGTGTGGGGACAGGGTCAAGAGATACGCAGTATTTT.

This clone was observed a handful of times. The chain employs TRBV3-1 (or the pseudogene TRBV3-2) and TRBJ1-1; D remains unclear. V was pared by 4 bases and J by 3 bases, with 12 bases between. Per germline, CDR1 LGHDT and CDR2 YNNKEL (reference sequence). The CDR3 is made up of 14 amino acids. As DNA, the CDR3 is TGTGCCAGCAGCCTGACGACACAGTACACTGAAGCTTTCTTT. The encoded protein is CASSLTTQYTEAFF.

V gene TRBV7-8 combines with J gene TRBJ2-5, with 8 bases aligning to TRBD2. After removal of 2 bases from V and 14 bases from J, the junction contained 16 bases not matched to a gene. The CDR3 has 15 amino acids. The germline CDR1 and CDR2 sequences are SGHVS and FQNEAQ. The CDR3 sequence: CASSLQSGGPLGKYF. The DNA for the CDR3 is TGTGCCAGCAGCTTACAGAGCGGGGGCCCCCTGGGAAAATACTTC.

The chain employs TRBV7-2 and TRBJ1-5; 7 positions agree with TRBD1. The germline V gene encodes CDR1 SGHTA and CDR2 FQGNSA. The CDR3 has 15 amino acids. Trimming took 4 bases from V and 0 from J; bases not matched to a gene: 3. DNA for the CDR3: TGTGCCAGCAGCTCGAAGGGGGCTAGCAATCAGCCCCAGCATTTT. Translating it yields CASSSKGASNQPQHF. Looking up the rest from reference TRBV7-2 and TRBJ1-5 gives the full variable domain: GAGVSQSPSNKVTEKGKDVELRCDPISGHTALYWYRQSLGQGLEFLIYFQGNSAPDKSGLPSDRFSAERTGGSVSTLTIQRTQQEDSAVYLCASSSKGASNQPQHFGDGTRLSIL.

The V and J genes are TRBV19 and TRBJ2-1; perhaps TRBD2 as D (6 bases). Between the trimmed V and J ends, which lost 4 bases and 4 bases, there was a span of 17 bases. The CDR3 has 16 amino acids. Germline V gives CDR1 LNHDA, CDR2 SQIVND (reference sequence). CDR3 in DNA: TGTGCCAGTAGTACCCCCGGGGCGGGGAAATACAATGAGCAGTTCTTC. Protein sequence: CASSTPGAGKYNEQFF.

This clone was counted a few times. This chain connects TRBV3-1 (or the pseudogene TRBV3-2) to TRBJ1-4; 8 nucleotides line up with TRBD1. V gave up 4 bases and J gave up 10 bases; unmatched junction bases: 11. The CDR3 consists of 15 residues. CDR1 and CDR2 from the germline V gene are LGHDT and YNNKEL (reference sequence). CDR3 DNA sequence: TGTGCCAGCAGCCCACAACCAGGGGGCGTCGTAAAACTGTTTTTT. Its protein is CASSPQPGGVVKLFF.

The rearrangement links TRBV7-9 to TRBJ2-6; D not certain. The germline V gene has CDR1 SEHNR and CDR2 FQNEAQ (reference sequence). Trimming took 5 bases from V and 4 from J, leaving 12 bases between them. There are 15 residues in the CDR3. The CDR3 region is CASSPLSPGANVLTF. The CDR3 nucleotides are TGTGCCAGCAGCCCTTTGTCCCCCGGGGCCAACGTCCTGACTTTC.

There are a few counts of this clone. The CDR3: CASSYSGPGGDEQFF. DNA for the CDR3: TGTGCCAGCAGTTATTCGGGACCCGGAGGGGATGAGCAGTTCTTC. This rearrangement joins TRBV6-5 to TRBJ2-1; D might be TRBD2 (6 bases). The CDR3 runs to 15 residues. The V end lost 3 bases, the J end lost 8 bases, and 17 bases lay between the germline ends. In germline, CDR1 is MNHEY, CDR2 SVGAGI.

The chain couples TRBV4-1 to TRBJ2-5; TRBD2 agrees at 14 bases. The J call is doubtful: the DNA matches TRBJ2-7 better. The V gene's germline CDR1 is MGHRA and CDR2 YSYEKL. The CDR3 covers 18 residues. The CDR3 nucleotides are TGCGCCAGCAGCCTAGGGACTAGCGGGGGTTACCTCTCCTACGAGCAGTACTTC. Protein product: CASSLGTSGGYLSYEQYF.

The CDR3: CASSVAGLKNTEAFF. The CDR3 DNA reads TGTGCCAGCAGCGTAGCTGGGCTGAAGAACACTGAAGCTTTCTTT. The chain couples TRBV9 to TRBJ1-1; no firm D call. Germline lookup yields CDR1 SGDLS and CDR2 YYNGEE. The V gene lost 0 bases and the J gene lost 1 base, with 10 bases spanning the gap. This CDR3 region has 15 residues. Supplemented by reference TRBV9 and TRBJ1-1, the full variable domain reads DSGVTQTPKHLITATGQRVTLRCSPRSGDLSVYWYQQSLDQGLQFLIQYYNGEERAKGNILERFSAQQFPDLHSELNLSSLELGDSALYFCASSVAGLKNTEAFFGQGTRLTVV.

The rearrangement joins TRBV11-3 to TRBJ2-3; 11 bases fit TRBD2. Germline V gives CDR1 SGHNT, CDR2 YENEEA. V shed 5 bases and J 5 bases; nucleotides not matched to a gene: 12. The CDR3 extends over 17 amino acids. CDR3 residues: CASSPPGSGGARDTQYF. In DNA form, the CDR3 reads TGTGCCAGCAGCCCCCCCGGTAGCGGGGGGGCCAGAGATACGCAGTATTTT.

The chain joins TRBV18 to TRBJ1-1, with D possibly TRBD1 on 6 matching bases. The CDR3 runs to 18 residues. Per germline, CDR1 KGHSH and CDR2 LQKENI. V lost 3 bases and J 0 bases, leaving 20 bases between the germline ends. The CDR3 DNA reads as TGTGCCAGCTCACCTCGTTCACAGGGAGGGGCCATGAACACTGAAGCTTTCTTT. Translated: CASSPRSQGGAMNTEAFF.

The J gene is TRBJ2-2, the V gene TRBV7-6; TRBD1 matches 9 bases. The CDR3 sequence is 14 residues long. Germline lookup yields CDR1 SGHVS and CDR2 FNYEAQ. After removal of 2 bases from V and 6 bases from J, the junction contained 1 base not matched to a gene. The CDR3: CASSLTGGAGELFF. As DNA, the CDR3 is TGTGCCAGCAGCTTAACAGGGGGCGCCGGGGAGCTGTTTTTT.

Remarks on this clone: Germline is not matched at one junction end, which may reflect a read error. The chain combines TRBV7-7 with TRBJ2-2; 12 bases are shared with TRBD1. The CDR3 length is 17 residues. CDR1 SSHAT and CDR2 FNYEAQ come from the germline V gene (reference sequence). CDR3 sequence reads: CASSSGTGGANTGELFF. The CDR3 DNA sequence: TGTGCTAGCAGTTCCGGGACAGGGGGCGCGAACACCGGGGAGCTGTTTTTT.

This rearrangement joins TRBV18 to TRBJ1-5; D is unresolved. The V gene's germline CDR1 is KGHSH and CDR2 LQKENI. V lost 3 bases, J lost 4 bases, and 13 bases lay in between. The CDR3 runs 15 residues. For the CDR3, the DNA is TGTGCCAGCTCACCCCCCAGTCTTGCAAATCAGCCCCAGCATTTT. Amino acids: CASSPPSLANQPQHF.

This sequence joins TRBV15 and TRBJ2-6, with D perhaps TRBD2 (6 bases). Between the trimmed V and J ends, which lost 0 bases and 4 bases, there was a span of 25 bases. CDR3 length: 21 residues. Germline values: CDR1 LNHNV, CDR2 YYDKDF (reference sequence). The DNA for the CDR3 is TGTGCCACCAGCAGAGATGACGGCTTGGAGGGAATCTCCACCGGGGCCAACGTCCTGACTTTC. This encodes CATSRDDGLEGISTGANVLTF.

Here the CDR3 DNA reads TGTGCCAGCAGTTGGACAGGGGGGGATCAGCCCCAGCATTTT. Its translation: CASSWTGGDQPQHF. The gene calls are TRBV6-2 or TRBV6-3 and TRBJ1-5; 10 nucleotides line up with TRBD1. The CDR3 totals 14 residues. V gave up 4 bases and J gave up 5 bases; unmatched junction bases: 2. Germline CDR1 reads MNHEY; CDR2 reads SVGEGT.

The rearrangement uses TRBV30 and TRBJ1-4; unclear D gene. This CDR3 is built from 13 residues. Germline-derived CDR1 and CDR2 are GTSNPN and SVGIG (reference sequence). Trimming took off 3 bases at V and 8 bases at J, with 13 bases between the two ends. CDR3 in amino acids: CAWRRVGNEKLFF. The CDR3 region has the DNA TGTGCCTGGAGGAGGGTAGGGAACGAAAAACTGTTTTTT.

The rearrangement links TRBV5-4 to TRBJ1-2; TRBD1 matches at 8 bases. V gave up 3 bases and J gave up 4 bases; unmatched junction bases: 11. Germline CDR1 is SGHNT and CDR2 is YYREEE (reference sequence). The CDR3 runs 16 residues. CDR3 amino acids: CASSSQYVTGGYGYTF. The DNA of the CDR3 is TGTGCCAGCAGCTCCCAATACGTAACAGGGGGCTATGGCTACACCTTC.

This clone was counted a single time. This chain links TRBV2 with TRBJ2-5, with 7 bases lining up with TRBD2. This CDR3 has 13 residues. CDR1 and CDR2 from the germline V gene are SNHLY and FYNNEI. V shed 8 bases, J shed 0 bases, and the junction held 3 bases outside the gene matches. The CDR3 DNA reads as TGTGCCAGCGGGGGGGGGTACCAAGAGACCCAGTACTTC. Translated, it gives CASGGGYQETQYF.

This chain uses TRBV13 with TRBJ2-3, with TRBD1 identical over 8 bases. The J segment lost 4 bases and the V segment lost 5 bases, leaving 14 bases of the junction unmatched. This CDR3 has 17 residues. Germline loops: CDR1 PRHDT, CDR2 FYEKMQ (reference sequence). The CDR3 here is CASSQRAGGSLADTQYF. The CDR3 DNA sequence: TGTGCCAGCAGCCAGCGGGCAGGGGGCTCTCTCGCAGATACGCAGTATTTT.

This CDR3 is CASSQEGTGGIGEKLFF. CDR3 bases: TGTGCCAGCAGCCAAGAGGGGACAGGGGGGATAGGTGAAAAACTGTTTTTT. This chain connects TRBV3-1 (or the pseudogene TRBV3-2) to TRBJ1-4, with 11 bases fitting TRBD1. In germline, CDR1 is LGHDT, CDR2 YNNKEL (reference sequence). Trimming took 0 bases from V and 7 from J; bases not matched to a gene: 7. This CDR3 is built from 17 residues.

This chain joins TRBV7-8 and TRBJ1-5; unclear D gene. V lost 5 bases and J 7 bases, leaving 12 bases between the germline ends. This CDR3 has 13 residues. Germline V gene sequence: CDR1 SGHVS, CDR2 FQNEAQ. The CDR3 reads CASSLGGLQPQHF. The CDR3 nucleotides are TGTGCCAGCAGCCTGGGCGGGCTGCAGCCCCAGCATTTT. The full variable domain, its missing parts supplied by reference TRBV7-8 and TRBJ1-5, is GAGVSQSPRYKVAKRGQDVALRCDPISGHVSLFWYQQALGQGPEFLTYFQNEAQLDKSGLPSDRFFAERPEGSVSTLKIQRTQQEDSAVYLCASSLGGLQPQHFGDGTRLSIL.

CDR3 sequence: CASSPGDRGGQPQHF. In DNA, the CDR3 is TGTGCCAGCTCACCGGGGGACAGGGGCGGTCAGCCCCAGCATTTT. The genes are TRBV18 and TRBJ1-5; 10 nucleotides line up with TRBD1. V shed 3 bases, J shed 6 bases, and the junction held 5 bases outside the gene matches. This CDR3 is 15 amino acids long. CDR1 is KGHSH, CDR2 LQKENI, per germline.